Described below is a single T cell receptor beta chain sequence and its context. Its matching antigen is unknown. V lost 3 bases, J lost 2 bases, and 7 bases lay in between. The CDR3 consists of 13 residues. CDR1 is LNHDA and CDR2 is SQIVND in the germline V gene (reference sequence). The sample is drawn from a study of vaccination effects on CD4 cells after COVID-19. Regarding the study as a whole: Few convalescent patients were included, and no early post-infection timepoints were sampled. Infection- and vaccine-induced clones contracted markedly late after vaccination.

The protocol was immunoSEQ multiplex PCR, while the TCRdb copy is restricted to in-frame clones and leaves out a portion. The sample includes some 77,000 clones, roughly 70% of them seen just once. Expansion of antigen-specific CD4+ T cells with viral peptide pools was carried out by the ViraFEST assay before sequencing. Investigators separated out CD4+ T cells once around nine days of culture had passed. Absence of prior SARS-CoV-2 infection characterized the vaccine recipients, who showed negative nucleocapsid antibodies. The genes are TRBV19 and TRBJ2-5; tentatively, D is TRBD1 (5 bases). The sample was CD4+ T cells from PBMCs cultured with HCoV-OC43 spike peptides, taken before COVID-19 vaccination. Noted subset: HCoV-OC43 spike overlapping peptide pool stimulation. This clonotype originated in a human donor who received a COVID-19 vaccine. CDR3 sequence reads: CASSMTAQETQYF. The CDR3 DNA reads TGTGCCAGTAGTATGACAGCACAAGAGACCCAGTACTTC. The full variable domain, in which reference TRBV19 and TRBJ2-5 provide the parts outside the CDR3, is DGGITQSPKYLFRKEGQNVTLSCEQNLNHDAMYWYRQDPGQGLRLIYYSQIVNDFQKGDIAEGYSVSREKKESFPLTVTSAQKNPTAFYLCASSMTAQETQYFGPGTRLLVL.